This T cell receptor beta chain originates from a study of blood T cell repertoires in COVID-19. At the level of the study: Acute and convalescent COVID-19 samples came from the United States, Italy and Spain. Nucleic acid was either cDNA or gDNA, and it came from T cells, B-cell-depleted T cells, or PBMCs.

The CDR3 consists of 15 residues. Germline V gene sequence: CDR1 SGHTA, CDR2 FQGNSA. V gave up 1 base and J gave up 5 bases, with 14 bases separating them. TCRdb keeps only in-frame clones here, not all; method: immunoSEQ multiplex PCR. The table records under 200,000 clones, roughly nine tenths of them present only once. Sequences were obtained from peripheral blood. The source of this sequence is a man aged 50 or older with acute or convalescent COVID-19. V usage is TRBV7-2 and J usage is TRBJ1-2, with D possibly matching TRBD1 (6 bases). The CDR3 here is CASSLDHRVGYGYTF. As DNA, the CDR3 is TGTGCCAGCAGCTTAGACCACAGGGTTGGATATGGCTACACCTTC.